Each of the 7 T cell receptor beta chains below was sequenced from the same sample in a study of T cell responses to AZD1222 COVID-19 vaccine. Method: immunoSEQ multiplex PCR; TCRdb's copy keeps in-frame clones and lacks some. The sample includes 130,000 to 150,000 clones, approximately 86% of them seen just once. Sequencing used peripheral blood, obtained 28 days after the second dose of the MenACWY control vaccine. These receptors all come from an adult who received the MenACWY meningococcal vaccine as a control.

The chain recombines TRBV3-1 (or the pseudogene TRBV3-2) with TRBJ2-7; the D gene is possibly TRBD2 (6 bases). The V end lost 5 bases, the J end lost 6 bases, and 14 bases lay between the germline ends. This CDR3 region has 13 residues. Germline values: CDR1 LGHDT, CDR2 YNNKEL (reference sequence). The CDR3, as DNA: TGTGCCAGCAGCGTGGGGCAGGGAGGCGAGCAGTACTTC. This codes for CASSVGQGGEQYF.

Only one count was recorded for this clone. The chain links TRBV18 to TRBJ1-1, with 9 bases lining up with TRBD1. The CDR3 is 14 residues long. Germline CDR1 KGHSH, CDR2 LQKENI. The V gene end was trimmed by 5 bases and the J gene end by 7 bases; junction bases not matched to a gene: 8. The CDR3 bases are TGTGCCAGCTCAACCCGGACAGGGGAGAGTGAAGCTTTCTTT. Translating it yields CASSTRTGESEAFF.

This chain uses TRBV9 with TRBJ1-2; D uncertain. This CDR3 is built from 14 residues. Trimming took off 4 bases at V and 5 bases at J, with 15 bases between the two ends. The V gene's germline CDR1 is SGDLS and CDR2 YYNGEE. DNA for the CDR3: TGTGCCAGCAGCCCTCCTCTGGCAATTTATGGCTACACCTTC. It specifies CASSPPLAIYGYTF.

This chain uses TRBV18 with TRBJ2-5; 9 bases are shared with TRBD1. V shed 3 bases and J 4 bases; nucleotides not matched to a gene: 3. There are 14 residues in the CDR3. Germline-derived CDR1 and CDR2 are KGHSH and LQKENI. The CDR3 sequence is CASSPNRGRETQYF. The CDR3 DNA reads TGTGCCAGCTCACCCAACAGGGGGCGAGAGACCCAGTACTTC. Together with reference TRBV18 and TRBJ2-5, the CDR3 gives the full variable domain: NAGVMQNPRHLVRRRGQEARLRCSPMKGHSHVYWYRQLPEEGLKFMVYLQKENIIDESGMPKERFSAEFPKEGPSILRIQQVVRGDSAAYFCASSPNRGRETQYFGPGTRLLVL.

Of note for this clone: Other DNA sequences within the sample encode an identical CDR3. The chain joins TRBV27 to TRBJ2-3; D gene uncertain. CDR3 length: 14 amino acids. Germline values: CDR1 MNHEY, CDR2 SMNVEV (reference sequence). V was pared by 4 bases and J by 3 bases, with 11 bases between. Here the CDR3 reads CASSSPSGTDTQYF. The CDR3 coding sequence is TGTGCCAGCAGTTCTCCGTCCGGGACAGATACGCAGTATTTT.

The chain carries TRBV19 and TRBJ1-6; 9 bases are shared with TRBD1. Trimming took 6 bases from V and 0 from J; bases not matched to a gene: 6. The germline gives CDR1 LNHDA, CDR2 SQIVND (reference sequence). The CDR3 covers 17 residues. CDR3 DNA: TGTGCCAGTAGCAACCGGGACAGGGACTCCTATAATTCACCCCTCCACTTT. Its protein is CASSNRDRDSYNSPLHF.

The V call is TRBV5-1, the J call TRBJ1-1, with 9 bases lining up with TRBD1. The CDR3 extends over 16 amino acids. With V trimmed by 0 bases and J by 2 bases, 5 bases remained unmatched. Per germline, CDR1 SGHRS and CDR2 YFSETQ. For the CDR3, the DNA is TGCGCCAGCAGCTTGGATGGGACAGGGAGTAACACTGAAGCTTTCTTT. Its protein is CASSLDGTGSNTEAFF.